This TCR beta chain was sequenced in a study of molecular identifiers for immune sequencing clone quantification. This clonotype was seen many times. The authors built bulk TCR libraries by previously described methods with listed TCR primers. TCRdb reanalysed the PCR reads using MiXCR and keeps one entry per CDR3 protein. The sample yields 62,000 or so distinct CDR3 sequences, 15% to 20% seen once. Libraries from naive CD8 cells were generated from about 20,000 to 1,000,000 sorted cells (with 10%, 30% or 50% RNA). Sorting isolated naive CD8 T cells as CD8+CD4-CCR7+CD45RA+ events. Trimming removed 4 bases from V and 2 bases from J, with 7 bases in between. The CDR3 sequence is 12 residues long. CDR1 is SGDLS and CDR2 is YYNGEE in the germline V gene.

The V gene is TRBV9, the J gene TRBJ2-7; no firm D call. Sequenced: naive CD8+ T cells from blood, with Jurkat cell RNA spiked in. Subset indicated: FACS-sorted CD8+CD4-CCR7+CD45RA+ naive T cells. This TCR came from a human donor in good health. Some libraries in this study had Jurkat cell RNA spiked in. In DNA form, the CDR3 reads TGTGCCAGCAGCCCCTCCGCCTACGAGCAGTACTTC. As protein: CASSPSAYEQYF.